The 20 T cell receptor beta chains below were found in one sample sequenced in a study of blood T cell repertoires in COVID-19 (dated by TCRdb to 2018 to 2020). Library construction relied on the immunoSEQ multiplex PCR assay. TCRdb re-hosts the immuneACCESS table, in-frame sequences only. Its copies lack some clones; in the studies checked, an unresolved V gene accounts for under half of them, and the cause for the rest is not known. Present in this sample are 20,000 to 25,000 clones, under 90% of which were seen just once. The top ten clonotypes cover approximately 30% of the sample. Sequenced material: peripheral blood. These receptors came from a woman between 70 and 85 years old with active COVID-19.

This chain uses TRBV9 with TRBJ1-2, with TRBD1 matching 7 bases. The CDR3 spans 14 residues. Germline loops: CDR1 SGDLS, CDR2 YYNGEE. The V and J ends lost 3 bases and 5 bases, in that order; junction bases with no gene match: 7. CDR3 sequence: CASSGLTGMYGYTF. In nucleotides, the CDR3 is TGTGCCAGCAGCGGATTGACAGGGATGTATGGCTACACCTTC.

The chain couples TRBV15 to TRBJ2-5, with D maybe TRBD2 (5 bases). The CDR3 extends over 15 amino acids. With 3 bases removed from V and 5 bases from J, the gap between germline ends came to 16 bases. CDR1 is LNHNV and CDR2 is YYDKDF in the germline V gene (reference sequence). Here the CDR3 DNA reads TGTGCCACCAGCAGCTCTCCTAGCTATGGCGAGACCCAGTACTTC. Translation: CATSSSPSYGETQYF.

V usage is TRBV9 and J usage is TRBJ2-3, with D possibly TRBD2 on 6 matching bases. The CDR3 runs to 13 residues. Trimming removed 4 bases from V and 1 base from J, with 7 bases in between. Per the germline V gene, CDR1 is SGDLS and CDR2 is YYNGEE. This CDR3 reads CASSTGGTDTQYF. CDR3 coding DNA: TGTGCCAGCAGCACGGGAGGCACAGATACGCAGTATTTT.

V and J are TRBV25-1 and TRBJ1-2; 9 bases line up with TRBD1. The CDR3 contains 14 residues. Germline assignment: CDR1 MGHDK and CDR2 SYGVNS. V gave up 6 bases and J gave up 7 bases; unmatched junction bases: 9. The CDR3 is CASSLSGTGFGYTF. The CDR3 nucleotides read TGTGCCAGCAGCCTTTCGGGGACAGGGTTTGGCTACACCTTC.

The chain carries TRBV7-2 and TRBJ2-5; 16 bases are shared with TRBD2. Germline assignment: CDR1 SGHTA and CDR2 FQGNSA. V lost 5 bases and J lost 4; bases outside the gene matches: 4. The CDR3 contains 16 residues. CDR3 sequence: CASSKGLAGGRETQYF. The CDR3 DNA is TGTGCCAGCAGCAAGGGACTAGCGGGGGGGCGAGAGACCCAGTACTTC.

The chain is built from TRBV7-3 and TRBJ2-6, with 10 bases that match TRBD1. Germline V gene data show CDR1 as SGHTA and CDR2 as FQGTGA. The CDR3 is 17 amino acids. With V trimmed by 5 bases and J by 2 bases, 6 bases remained unmatched. CDR3 protein: CASSPLGQGPGANVLTF. DNA for the CDR3: TGTGCCAGCAGCCCCCTGGGACAGGGGCCTGGGGCCAACGTCCTGACTTTC.

The rearrangement uses TRBV6-5 and TRBJ2-2; a weak D match, TRBD1 (6 bases). V was shortened by 11 bases and J by 1 base, with 8 bases between the two germline ends. The CDR3 covers 12 residues. Germline lookup yields CDR1 MNHEY and CDR2 SVGAGI. DNA for the CDR3: TGTGCCTCCAGGGGGAACACCGGGGAGCTGTTTTTT. As protein: CASRGNTGELFF.

The chain recombines TRBV5-4 with TRBJ2-3, with a tentative D call TRBD2 (6 bases). The ends were cut back, 4 bases at V and 3 bases at J, with 12 bases in the middle. The CDR3 covers 14 residues. Looked up from germline, CDR1 is SGHNT and CDR2 is YYREEE (reference sequence). The CDR3 sequence: CASSDPGGTDTQYF. As DNA, the CDR3 is TGTGCCAGCAGCGATCCCGGGGGTACAGATACGCAGTATTTT.

The J gene is TRBJ2-5, the V gene TRBV15; possibly TRBD2 for D (6 bases). This CDR3 has 15 amino acids. V was pared by 0 bases and J by 9 bases, with 17 bases between. Germline assignment: CDR1 LNHNV and CDR2 YYDKDF (reference sequence). The CDR3 DNA follows: TGTGCCACCAGCAGAGATGTTGGGACTCAGACACCCCAGTACTTC. Translation: CATSRDVGTQTPQYF.

J is TRBJ2-3 and V is TRBV7-9; D is perhaps TRBD1 (6 bases). Trimming left V 8 bases short and J 2 bases short, with 20 bases between. Germline CDR1 reads SEHNR; CDR2 reads FQNEAQ (reference sequence). The CDR3 totals 16 residues. Here the CDR3 DNA reads TGTGCCAGCGTGGTAAGGAAGGGGGATAACACAGATACGCAGTATTTT. Amino acid sequence: CASVVRKGDNTDTQYF.

The CDR3 DNA is TGCGCCAGCAGTATACAGGGGACGGGGGAAAAACTGTTTTTT. Amino acid sequence: CASSIQGTGEKLFF. The gene calls are TRBV5-1 and TRBJ1-4; TRBD1 agrees at 7 bases. CDR3 length equals 14 residues. CDR1 and CDR2 from the germline V gene are SGHRS and YFSETQ. The ends lost 5 bases at V and 8 bases at J; junction bases unmatched: 9. Based on the CDR3 plus reference TRBV5-1 and TRBJ1-4, the full variable domain is KAGVTQTPRYLIKTRGQQVTLSCSPISGHRSVSWYQQTPGQGLQFLFEYFSETQRNKGNFPGRFSGRQFSNSRSEMNVSTLELGDSALYLCASSIQGTGEKLFFGSGTQLSVL.

The rearrangement links TRBV29-1 to TRBJ2-7, with TRBD1 matching over 8 bases. Germline V gene sequence: CDR1 SQVTM, CDR2 ANQGSEA. Losses at the gene ends were 8 bases for V and 2 bases for J; bases not matched to a gene: 11. The CDR3 is 14 residues long. CDR3 in DNA: TGCAGCATCCAACGCCGGGACAGGCCCTACGAGCAGTACTTC. Its protein is CSIQRRDRPYEQYF.

V and J are TRBV5-8 and TRBJ2-1; 12 bases map to TRBD2. Germline trimming cut 3 bases from V and 0 bases from J; bases unmatched to any gene: 13. The CDR3 is 20 amino acids. From germline, CDR1 is SGHTS and CDR2 YDEGEE. CDR3 protein: CASSSLQLAGGWTSYNEQFF. CDR3 in DNA: TGTGCCAGCAGCTCCTTGCAACTAGCGGGGGGCTGGACCTCCTACAATGAGCAGTTCTTC.

This clone was picked up a small number of times. The CDR3 region is CASSRGAGFQPQHF. For the CDR3, the DNA is TGTGCCAGCAGCCGGGGGGCCGGTTTTCAGCCCCAGCATTTT. V and J are TRBV7-9 and TRBJ1-5, with TRBD1 as a possible D gene (6 bases). Germline CDR1 SEHNR, CDR2 FQNEAQ (reference sequence). V lost 5 bases and J lost 6, with 14 bases in between. The length of the CDR3 is 14 residues.

The V call is TRBV4-2, the J call TRBJ2-3, with TRBD2 matching 8 bases. Germline V gives CDR1 LGHNA, CDR2 YNFKEQ. J was trimmed by 2 bases and V by 0 bases; bases with no gene match: 7. The CDR3 is 17 residues long. In DNA, the CDR3 is TGTGCCAGCAGCCAAGACGCCAGCGGGGGTATCACAGATACGCAGTATTTT. Translating gives CASSQDASGGITDTQYF.

The rearrangement joins TRBV6-1 to TRBJ2-2; D is unclear. This CDR3 is 13 amino acids long. In germline, CDR1 is MNHNS, CDR2 SASEGT. V lost 2 bases and J lost 9, with 10 bases in between. CDR3 sequence reads: CASSEFFFRELFF. The CDR3 DNA follows: TGTGCCAGCAGTGAATTTTTTTTTAGGGAGCTGTTTTTT.

The V and J genes are TRBV4-1 and TRBJ1-5, with TRBD1 identical over 10 bases. This CDR3 contains 15 residues. Germline CDR1 is MGHRA and CDR2 is YSYEKL. V dropped 4 bases and J dropped 6; count of bases not matched to a gene: 6. The CDR3 sequence is CASSPSRDRGQPQHF. The CDR3 DNA is TGCGCCAGCAGCCCGTCCCGGGACAGGGGTCAGCCCCAGCATTTT.

The chain uses TRBV29-1 and TRBJ2-5; no definite D call. This CDR3 has 14 residues. In germline, CDR1 is SQVTM, CDR2 ANQGSEA. V lost 3 bases and J lost 3, with 14 bases in between. The CDR3, as DNA: TGCAGCGTTGAGATCCTCCGGCGGAAAGAGACCCAGTACTTC. Protein sequence: CSVEILRRKETQYF.

The chain links TRBV4-2 to TRBJ2-1, with 8 bases identical to TRBD1. The CDR3 loop spans 17 amino acids. The J segment lost 4 bases and the V segment lost 1 base, leaving 9 bases of the junction unmatched. The germline gives CDR1 LGHNA, CDR2 YNFKEQ. The chain's CDR3 is CASSQGTGTGFYNEQFF. CDR3 in DNA: TGTGCCAGCAGCCAAGGAACCGGGACAGGATTTTACAATGAGCAGTTCTTC.

The V gene is TRBV7-3, the J gene TRBJ1-1; D possibly corresponds to TRBD1 (5 bases). Looked up from germline, CDR1 is SGHTA and CDR2 is FQGTGA. The CDR3 has 14 residues. The germline V and J ends were trimmed by 8 bases and 2 bases, with 15 bases remaining between them. For the CDR3, the DNA is TGTGCCAGCGCGGTCGGGGGGATAAACACTGAAGCTTTCTTT. Residues: CASAVGGINTEAFF. The full variable domain, in which reference TRBV7-3 and TRBJ1-1 provide the parts outside the CDR3, is GAGVSQTPSNKVTEKGKYVELRCDPISGHTALYWYRQSLGQGPEFLIYFQGTGAADDSGLPNDRFFAVRPEGSVSTLKIQRTERGDSAVYLCASAVGGINTEAFFGQGTRLTVV.